This TCR beta chain appears in the sequencing data of a study of blood T cell repertoires in COVID-19. Across the whole study: Samples representing acute and convalescent COVID-19 were sourced from the United States, Italy and Spain. Nucleic acid was either cDNA or gDNA, and it came from T cells, B-cell-depleted T cells, or PBMCs.

The germline gives CDR1 SGDLS, CDR2 YYNGEE. The ends were cut back, 4 bases at V and 8 bases at J, with 18 bases in the middle. CDR3 size: 14 residues. Original methodology: Reference gene primer amplification in the assay estimated nucleated cell counts. Sequencing was performed with immunoSEQ multiplex PCR; in TCRdb, only in-frame clones are kept and a portion is missing. For V, J and clone size, that table is used; D and trimming come from the DNA. The sample lists a few hundred thousand clones, 80% to 90% occurring once. The J gene is TRBJ1-2, the V gene TRBV9, with D hard to call. The sequence was obtained from a man aged 18 to 29 who had recovered from COVID-19. Sequenced material: peripheral blood. The CDR3 region is CASSPTPQPRGYTF. For the CDR3, the DNA is TGTGCCAGCAGCCCCACTCCTCAGCCGAGGGGCTACACCTTC.